This TCR beta chain derives from a study of T cell changes during pregnancy in multiple sclerosis. Repertoires were generated with immunoSEQ multiplex PCR, while TCRdb's copy carries only in-frame clones and drops some. The data contain 60,000 to 75,000 clones, 90% to 95% of them singletons. Note on this clone: This specimen includes other DNA sequences encoding the same CDR3.

This receptor was taken from a female donor with multiple sclerosis, enrolled in a pregnancy study. The sample consisted of peripheral blood, taken after pregnancy.

The CDR3 nucleotides read TGTGCCAGTAGAGGGACAGGGGGGTACACTGAAGCTTTCTTT. This translates into CASRGTGGYTEAFF. The rearrangement joins TRBV19 to TRBJ1-1; 11 bases align to TRBD1. The V and J ends lost 6 bases and 3 bases, in that order; junction bases with no gene match: 3. Germline V CDR1 and CDR2: LNHDA, SQIVND (reference sequence). This CDR3 comprises 14 residues.